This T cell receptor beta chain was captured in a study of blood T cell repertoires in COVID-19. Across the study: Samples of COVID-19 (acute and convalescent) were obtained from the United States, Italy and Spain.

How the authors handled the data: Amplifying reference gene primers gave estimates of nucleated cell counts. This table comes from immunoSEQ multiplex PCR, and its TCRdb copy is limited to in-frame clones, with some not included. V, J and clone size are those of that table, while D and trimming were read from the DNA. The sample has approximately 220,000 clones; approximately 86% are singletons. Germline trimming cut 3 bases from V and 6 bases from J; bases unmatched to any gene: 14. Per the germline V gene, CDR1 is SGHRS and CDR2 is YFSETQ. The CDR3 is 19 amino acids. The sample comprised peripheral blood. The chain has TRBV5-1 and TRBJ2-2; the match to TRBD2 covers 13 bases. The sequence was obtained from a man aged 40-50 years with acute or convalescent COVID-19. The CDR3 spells CASSSGYWTSGSGPGELFF. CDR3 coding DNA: TGCGCCAGCAGCTCGGGGTACTGGACTAGCGGGAGCGGGCCCGGGGAGCTGTTTTTT. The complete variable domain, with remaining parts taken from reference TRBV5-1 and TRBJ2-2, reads KAGVTQTPRYLIKTRGQQVTLSCSPISGHRSVSWYQQTPGQGLQFLFEYFSETQRNKGNFPGRFSGRQFSNSRSEMNVSTLELGDSALYLCASSSGYWTSGSGPGELFFGEGSRLTVL.